Below are 32 T cell receptor beta chains sequenced from a single sample in a study of blood T cell repertoires in COVID-19. Here immunoSEQ multiplex PCR was the method, and the copy in TCRdb shows in-frame clones only, minus some. The table has roughly 150,000 clones, 84% seen once; the top ten hold 1.5% to 2%. Source material: PBMCs or T cells enriched from blood (not recorded which). The source is a woman aged 18 to 35 who had been exposed to COVID-19.

This chain connects TRBV19 to TRBJ2-7, with 9 bases fitting TRBD1. The CDR3 covers 13 residues. Germline lookup yields CDR1 LNHDA and CDR2 SQIVND (reference sequence). The trim removed 5 bases at V and 6 bases at J, leaving 5 bases unmatched. CDR3 coding DNA: TGTGCCAGTAGTTTTGGGACAGGGCGCGAGCAGTACTTC. Protein: CASSFGTGREQYF.

J is TRBJ1-2 and V is TRBV6-1; D unresolved. This CDR3 has 15 residues. Between the trimmed V and J ends, which lost 0 bases and 5 bases, there was a span of 13 bases. Per the germline V gene, CDR1 is MNHNS and CDR2 is SASEGT. The DNA of the CDR3 is TGTGCCAGCAGTGAAGCGCTGAGGGCTCGGTATGGCTACACCTTC. This sequence encodes CASSEALRARYGYTF.

The chain links TRBV25-1 to TRBJ1-1; 8 nucleotides match TRBD1. In germline, CDR1 is MGHDK, CDR2 SYGVNS. V was clipped by 4 bases and J by 2 bases; unmatched bases: 3. The CDR3 contains 14 residues. The CDR3: CASSGDRGNTEAFF. CDR3 bases: TGTGCCAGCAGTGGAGACAGGGGAAACACTGAAGCTTTCTTT.

The chain employs TRBV28 and TRBJ1-1; D gene ambiguous. The ends were cut back, 3 bases at V and 3 bases at J, with 11 bases in the middle. The germline CDR1 and CDR2 sequences are MDHEN and SYDVKM. The CDR3 loop spans 14 amino acids. The CDR3 reads CASSLAPGYTEAFF. For the CDR3, the DNA is TGTGCCAGCAGTTTGGCCCCGGGGTACACTGAAGCTTTCTTT.

The V call is TRBV28, the J call TRBJ2-2; D perhaps matches TRBD1 (6 bases). Germline V CDR1 and CDR2: MDHEN, SYDVKM. The CDR3 runs to 12 residues. Between the trimmed V and J ends, which lost 8 bases and 5 bases, there was a span of 9 bases. The CDR3 region is CASDTGTGELFF. The CDR3 DNA follows: TGTGCCAGCGATACAGGGACCGGGGAGCTGTTTTTT.

About this clone itself: At the DNA level, this CDR3 is encoded by other sequences in the same sample as well. The V call is TRBV27, the J call TRBJ1-5, with D unclear. From germline, CDR1 is MNHEY and CDR2 SMNVEV (reference sequence). The ends were cut back, 3 bases at V and 4 bases at J, with 7 bases in the middle. The CDR3 extends over 13 amino acids. CDR3 residues: CASSFGGNQPQHF. The CDR3 region has the DNA TGTGCCAGCAGTTTCGGAGGGAATCAGCCCCAGCATTTT.

This clone was seen a few times. The chain combines TRBV11-2 with TRBJ2-1; a possible D gene is TRBD2 (5 bases). The CDR3 loop spans 15 amino acids. V was pared by 2 bases and J by 0 bases, with 8 bases between. Germline V gene sequence: CDR1 SGHAT, CDR2 FQNNGV. The CDR3 DNA is TGTGCCAGCAGCTTAACTAGGAGCTCCTACAATGAGCAGTTCTTC. This encodes CASSLTRSSYNEQFF.

V and J are TRBV9 and TRBJ2-5, with a possible D match to TRBD2 (6 bases). V was clipped by 0 bases and J by 0 bases, with 12 bases between them. The germline gives CDR1 SGDLS, CDR2 YYNGEE. The CDR3 is 16 amino acids. CDR3 coding DNA: TGTGCCAGCAGCGTAGAGGCGGGGAGATACCAAGAGACCCAGTACTTC. Its protein is CASSVEAGRYQETQYF.

Only one count was recorded for this clone. The gene calls are TRBV27 and TRBJ2-1; D call uncertain. V lost 6 bases and J lost 2, with 14 bases in between. The CDR3 length is 15 residues. CDR1 and CDR2 from the germline V gene are MNHEY and SMNVEV (reference sequence). The CDR3 DNA reads TGTGCCAGCAGCCAGTACTATTACGCCTACAATGAGCAGTTCTTC. Residues: CASSQYYYAYNEQFF.

CDR3 bases: TGTGCCAGCAGAAATACAGGGGGCATCCTGTCTGGCTACACCTTC. Encoded protein: CASRNTGGILSGYTF. This chain joins TRBV28 and TRBJ1-2; 9 bases fit TRBD1. Trimming removed 6 bases from V and 7 bases from J; junction bases left unmatched: 12. Germline V gene lookup returns CDR1 MDHEN and CDR2 SYDVKM. The length of the CDR3 is 15 residues.

The rearrangement uses TRBV30 and TRBJ1-1, with 8 bases that match TRBD1. Germline V CDR1 and CDR2: GTSNPN, SVGIG (reference sequence). V was pared by 5 bases and J by 1 base, with 3 bases of the junction left unmatched. The CDR3 consists of 13 residues. CDR3 DNA sequence: TGTGCCTGGCGACAGGGGCCGAACACTGAAGCTTTCTTT. Translation gives CAWRQGPNTEAFF.

The rearrangement joins TRBV6-5 to TRBJ2-7; D possibly corresponds to TRBD2 (7 bases). Trimming shortened V by 0 bases and J by 2 bases, and 14 bases separated the two germline ends. The CDR3 runs to 16 residues. Germline V gene sequence: CDR1 MNHEY, CDR2 SVGAGI. The CDR3 here is CASSYSTGRGAYEQYF. Written as DNA, the CDR3 is TGTGCCAGCAGTTACTCAACAGGGAGGGGCGCCTACGAGCAGTACTTC.

The V gene is TRBV6-5, the J gene TRBJ1-6; TRBD1 agrees at 7 bases. This CDR3 contains 16 residues. The V and J ends lost 2 bases and 8 bases, in that order; junction bases with no gene match: 9. Per the germline V gene, CDR1 is MNHEY and CDR2 is SVGAGI. This CDR3 is CASSYAGTGVDSPLHF. CDR3 in DNA: TGTGCCAGCAGTTACGCAGGAACAGGGGTTGATTCACCCCTCCACTTT.

The rearrangement joins TRBV30 to TRBJ1-6, with TRBD1 matching over 9 bases. The ends lost 3 bases at V and 7 bases at J; junction bases unmatched: 10. This CDR3 has 16 residues. From germline, CDR1 is GTSNPN and CDR2 SVGIG (reference sequence). Written as DNA, the CDR3 is TGTGCCTGGAGGCCTAGGACAGGGGTCCGAAATTCACCCCTCCACTTT. It translates to CAWRPRTGVRNSPLHF.

In this sample, this clone turned up a few times. CDR3 nucleotides: TGCAGCGTTGAGGACAGGGGGACCTACGAGCAGTACTTC. Translation: CSVEDRGTYEQYF. The rearrangement joins TRBV29-1 to TRBJ2-7; 10 nucleotides line up with TRBD1. This CDR3 has 13 residues. V trimming: 3 bases; J trimming: 2 bases; junction bases outside the gene matches: 1. Germline loops: CDR1 SQVTM, CDR2 ANQGSEA.

This chain connects TRBV5-4 to TRBJ2-5, with 12 bases matching TRBD2. J was trimmed by 3 bases and V by 4 bases; bases with no gene match: 4. CDR1 and CDR2 from the germline V gene are SGHNT and YYREEE (reference sequence). This CDR3 is 15 amino acids long. The CDR3 sequence: CASSARLAGEETQYF. CDR3 nucleotide sequence: TGTGCCAGCAGCGCCCGACTAGCGGGAGAAGAGACCCAGTACTTC.

Concerning this clone itself: A junction boundary mismatches the germline segment, possibly from a read error. The chain carries TRBV12-3 or TRBV12-4 and TRBJ1-2; D is unresolved. There are 13 residues in the CDR3. DNA for the CDR3: TGTGTCAGCAATCCCTCGGGGTCCTATGGCTACACCTTC. Translation: CVSNPSGSYGYTF.

The CDR3: CASSLGGNTDTQYF. CDR3 bases: TGTGCCAGCAGCTTAGGAGGAAACACAGATACGCAGTATTTT. This chain links TRBV11-2 with TRBJ2-3; no reliable D call. This CDR3 comprises 14 residues. Germline CDR1 reads SGHAT; CDR2 reads FQNNGV. The V end lost 1 base, the J end lost 2 bases, and 7 bases lay between the germline ends.

This chain connects TRBV7-2 to TRBJ1-5; TRBD1 is a possible D gene (5 bases). The germline V gene encodes CDR1 SGHTA and CDR2 FQGNSA. The V gene lost 4 bases and the J gene lost 5 bases, with 12 bases spanning the gap. This CDR3 is built from 14 residues. The CDR3 DNA reads as TGTGCCAGCAGCTGGGGACTGGGGGATCAGCCCCAGCATTTT. This codes for CASSWGLGDQPQHF.

The V call is TRBV6-1, the J call TRBJ2-1; tentatively, D is TRBD1 (5 bases). The CDR3 spans 12 residues. V lost 3 bases and J 8 bases, leaving 8 bases between the germline ends. Germline values: CDR1 MNHNS, CDR2 SASEGT. The CDR3 DNA is TGTGCCAGCAGTGACAGGGCGTATGAGCAGTTCTTC. It is translated as CASSDRAYEQFF.

The table lists this clone with a count of one. The genes are TRBV9 and TRBJ2-3; D gene ambiguous. The CDR3 runs to 14 residues. The ends were cut back, 0 bases at V and 4 bases at J, with 9 bases in the middle. The germline V gene encodes CDR1 SGDLS and CDR2 YYNGEE. CDR3 in amino acids: CASSVVPSADTQYF. DNA of the CDR3: TGTGCCAGCAGCGTAGTCCCTTCGGCAGATACGCAGTATTTT.

The chain recombines TRBV30 with TRBJ1-3, with D maybe TRBD1 (6 bases). V lost 3 bases and J lost 0, with 12 bases in between. This CDR3 contains 15 residues. The V gene's germline CDR1 is GTSNPN and CDR2 SVGIG (reference sequence). The CDR3 bases are TGTGCCTGGAGAGGACAGTTAGGCTCTGGAAACACCATATATTTT. It is translated as CAWRGQLGSGNTIYF.

The chain couples TRBV21-1 to TRBJ1-5; the table names TRBD1, a call not compared with the DNA. TRBV21-1 is termed a pseudogene. The CDR3 contains 13 residues. The CDR3 bases are TGTGCCAGCATGGGCATACCATATCAGCCCCAGCATTTT. Encoded protein: CASMGIPYQPQHF.

The rearrangement joins TRBV24-1 to TRBJ1-5; a possible D gene is TRBD1 (5 bases). Germline-derived CDR1 and CDR2 are KGHDR and SFDVKD. V was cut by 4 bases and J by 3 bases, with 9 bases left in between. The CDR3 length is 14 residues. The CDR3, as DNA: TGTGCCACCAGTGACAGGGTTAACAATCAGCCCCAGCATTTT. It translates to CATSDRVNNQPQHF.

The gene calls are TRBV2 and TRBJ2-7; 9 positions match TRBD1. V shed 10 bases and J 2 bases; nucleotides not matched to a gene: 15. Germline values: CDR1 SNHLY, CDR2 FYNNEI. CDR3 length equals 16 residues. CDR3 nucleotide sequence: TGTGCCACCCACTTGGTTGGACAGGGGCGGACCTACGAGCAGTACTTC. As protein: CATHLVGQGRTYEQYF.

This clone was seen only once. The chain carries TRBV7-9 and TRBJ1-2; D uncertain. The CDR3 has 13 residues. Between the trimmed V and J ends, which lost 3 bases and 2 bases, there was a span of 7 bases. Germline V gives CDR1 SEHNR, CDR2 FQNEAQ (reference sequence). The CDR3 is CASSFAANYGYTF. The CDR3 DNA reads TGTGCCAGCAGCTTCGCGGCAAACTATGGCTACACCTTC.

The chain carries TRBV19 and TRBJ1-1; D may be TRBD1 (6 bases). Germline-derived CDR1 and CDR2 are LNHDA and SQIVND (reference sequence). The CDR3 extends over 15 amino acids. V lost 3 bases and J lost 0, with 11 bases in between. The CDR3 DNA reads TGTGCCAGTAGTATGGCAGGGGTCATGAACACTGAAGCTTTCTTT. Protein: CASSMAGVMNTEAFF.

This chain links TRBV7-2 with TRBJ2-6; 9 nucleotides align to TRBD1. The CDR3 has 18 residues. The germline V gene encodes CDR1 SGHTA and CDR2 FQGNSA. After removal of 5 bases from V and 0 bases from J, the junction contained 8 bases not matched to a gene. The CDR3 sequence is CASSPTGTGYSGANVLTF. In DNA form, the CDR3 reads TGTGCCAGCAGCCCGACCGGGACAGGGTACTCTGGGGCCAACGTCCTGACTTTC.

The chain carries TRBV15 and TRBJ2-5; 13 nucleotides agree with TRBD2. The CDR3 runs 18 residues. The germline V gene has CDR1 LNHNV and CDR2 YYDKDF (reference sequence). Germline trimming cut 3 bases from V and 4 bases from J; bases unmatched to any gene: 11. DNA of the CDR3: TGTGCCACCAGCAGGGGGTGGACTAGCGGGAGCGTTGGAGAGACCCAGTACTTC. Encoded protein: CATSRGWTSGSVGETQYF.

The gene calls are TRBV9 and TRBJ2-7, with 8 bases matching TRBD1. CDR3 size: 15 residues. The J segment lost 3 bases and the V segment lost 4 bases, leaving 9 bases of the junction unmatched. The germline V gene encodes CDR1 SGDLS and CDR2 YYNGEE. The CDR3 DNA sequence: TGTGCCAGCAGCCAGACCGGGACAGGTAACTACGAGCAGTACTTC. Translated, it gives CASSQTGTGNYEQYF.

The chain employs TRBV3-1 (or the pseudogene TRBV3-2) and TRBJ2-1, with 9 bases fitting TRBD2. CDR3 size: 15 residues. With V trimmed by 1 base and J by 7 bases, 5 bases remained unmatched. Germline loops: CDR1 LGHDT, CDR2 YNNKEL (reference sequence). The CDR3 sequence: CASSQGASGTNEQFF. CDR3 nucleotides: TGTGCCAGCAGCCAAGGGGCTAGCGGGACAAATGAGCAGTTCTTC.

The genes are TRBV5-1 and TRBJ1-1; TRBD1 agrees at 11 bases. Looked up from germline, CDR1 is SGHRS and CDR2 is YFSETQ. The length of the CDR3 is 15 residues. The J segment lost 2 bases and the V segment lost 0 bases, leaving 0 bases of the junction unmatched. The CDR3 region has the DNA TGCGCCAGCAGCTTGGGGACAGGGGGCAACACTGAAGCTTTCTTT. This translates into CASSLGTGGNTEAFF.